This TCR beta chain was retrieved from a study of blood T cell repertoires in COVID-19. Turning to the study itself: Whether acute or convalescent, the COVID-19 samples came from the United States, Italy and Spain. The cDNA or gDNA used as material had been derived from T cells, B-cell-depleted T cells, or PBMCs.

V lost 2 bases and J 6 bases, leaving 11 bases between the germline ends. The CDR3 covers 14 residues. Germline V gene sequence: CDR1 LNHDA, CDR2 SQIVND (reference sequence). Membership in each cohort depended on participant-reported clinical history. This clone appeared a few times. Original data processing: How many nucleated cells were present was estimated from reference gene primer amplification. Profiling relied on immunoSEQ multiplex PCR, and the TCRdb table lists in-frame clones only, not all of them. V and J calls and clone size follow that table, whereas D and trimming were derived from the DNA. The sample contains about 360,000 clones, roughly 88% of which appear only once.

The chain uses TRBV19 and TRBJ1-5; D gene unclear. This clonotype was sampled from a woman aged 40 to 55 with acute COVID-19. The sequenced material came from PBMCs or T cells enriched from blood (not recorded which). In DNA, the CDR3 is TGTGCCAGTAGTATATCTAGGGCGGGTCAGCCCCAGCATTTT. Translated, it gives CASSISRAGQPQHF.